This T cell receptor beta chain was obtained from a study of T-cell reconstitution after alpha-beta-depleted transplantation in children. This clonotype was seen at least ten times. The antigen remains unidentified. Study-wide results and limits: Newly generated T cells supplied most T-cell counts and diversity one year post-transplant.

Unique molecular identifiers were incorporated into the prepared TCRbeta library. Via MiXCR, TCRdb re-called the PCR reads, giving one row per CDR3 protein. The sample contains 190,000 or so distinct CDR3 sequences, roughly 6.5% of which appear only once. The TCR was taken from a girl younger than two with combined immunodeficiency, due to receive a stem cell transplant. The input for sequencing was PBMCs, taken before TCRalphabeta/CD19-depleted stem cell transplant.

The DNA for the CDR3 is TGTGCCAGCAGCTTTAGTCGGGCGACCGGGGAGCTGTTTTTT. Amino acid sequence: CASSFSRATGELFF. V gene TRBV7-2 combines with J gene TRBJ2-2; no firm D call. This CDR3 contains 14 residues. V lost 3 bases and J 5 bases, leaving 10 bases between the germline ends. Germline V CDR1 and CDR2: SGHTA, FQGNSA.